Included here is one T cell receptor (beta chain) sequence, with context. This table comes from immunoSEQ multiplex PCR, and its TCRdb copy is limited to in-frame clones, with some not included. The sample holds 64,000 or so clones, about 92% seen once. These data belong to a study of control samples from healthy donors and cancer patients. Specimen: PBMCs. This TCR was recovered from a middle-aged man with colorectal cancer.

The CDR3 sequence: CASSLETGGYEQYF. CDR3 DNA sequence: TGTGCCAGCAGTCTTGAGACAGGGGGTTACGAGCAGTACTTC. The V call is TRBV9, the J call TRBJ2-7, with 9 bases lining up with TRBD1. This CDR3 spans 14 amino acids. Germline V gene data show CDR1 as SGDLS and CDR2 as YYNGEE. Trimming cost V 5 bases and J 4 bases; bases outside gene matches: 7.